This T cell receptor (beta chain) was recovered during a study of cytomegalovirus exposure and HLA in healthy donors. The overall study: Among 398 genotyped donors, around 80% fell in the Caucasian-associated ancestry cluster. Findings of the study overall: The study listed roughly 150 cytomegalovirus-associated TCR beta chains. Previously analyzed data showed that most TCR beta V segments were productive at a frequency of about 90% or about 30%.

The trim removed 6 bases at V and 5 bases at J, leaving 12 bases unmatched. The CDR3 sequence is 16 residues long. Germline-derived CDR1 and CDR2 are LNHDA and SQIVND (reference sequence). Both 60 Vbeta primers and 13 Jbeta primers went into the PCR. As originally analysed: Counted up in a later analysis, unique TCR beta chains came to 65 million to 100 million, with about 10 million shared. Clones were read by immunoSEQ multiplex PCR, and TCRdb kept only the in-frame ones, dropping some. That table gives V, J and clone size, and the DNA gave D and trimming. In the table there are about 150,000 clones, roughly 82% of which are singletons. This clone came up once. Its specificity is not known.

The chain joins TRBV19 to TRBJ1-4; TRBD1 agrees at 7 bases. Sequenced sample: PBMCs. The TCR sequence derives from a woman aged 45-59 years in good health and CMV-seropositive. This CDR3 reads CASRETGRGLNEKLFF. Written as DNA, the CDR3 is TGTGCCAGTAGGGAGACAGGGAGAGGGCTAAATGAAAAACTGTTTTTT.